The sequence of this T cell receptor beta chain was determined in a study of blood T cell repertoires in COVID-19. Study overall: Sites across the United States, Italy and Spain contributed samples from acute and convalescent COVID-19.

Details on this clone: Other DNA sequences from this sample encode an identical CDR3 as well.

Per the original data handling: Amplified reference gene primers provided the basis for estimating nucleated cell counts. Measured with immunoSEQ multiplex PCR; TCRdb has only the in-frame clones, and not every one. V and J calls and clone size are given by that table; D and trimming were obtained from the DNA. The sample contains about 280,000 clones, roughly 80% of which appear only once. The specimen was PBMCs or T cells enriched from blood (not recorded which). The sequence was obtained from a man aged 35 to 55 who had been exposed to COVID-19.

The CDR3 sequence: CASSLDLASEQYF. The CDR3 region has the DNA TGCGCCAGCAGCTTGGACCTAGCAAGCGAGCAGTACTTC. The rearrangement joins TRBV5-1 to TRBJ2-7; D is possibly TRBD2 (5 bases). Germline V gene sequence: CDR1 SGHRS, CDR2 YFSETQ. Trimming removed 0 bases from V and 6 bases from J, with 10 bases in between. The CDR3 sequence is 13 residues long.